The clone carrying this T cell receptor beta chain was recorded many times. Its antigen is unknown. Amplification yielded TCR beta CDR3 regions, with RNA transcripts as the source. When the TCR CDR3 underwent first-round RT-PCR, the HTBI primer set was used. TCRdb redid the calling of the multiplex PCR reads with MiXCR, one entry per CDR3 protein. The data hold 560,000 or so distinct CDR3 sequences, with roughly 50% observed a single time. This sample is part of a study of T cells in Graves' hyperthyroidism and ophthalmopathy. Germline V gene lookup returns CDR1 KGHDR and CDR2 SFDVKD. The V gene lost 12 bases and the J gene lost 4 bases, with 11 bases spanning the gap. CDR3 length: 12 residues. Patients aged 18 to 65 had newly diagnosed hyperthyroidism that had lasted under 2 months. Study-wide findings and caveats: Using 13 V-J features, a model discriminated ophthalmopathy from stable hyperthyroidism.

The sequenced sample consisted of peripheral blood or thyroid tissue (not recorded which). The TCR sequence derives from a woman aged 18-29 years with Graves' hyperthyroidism. The J gene is TRBJ2-2, the V gene TRBV24-1; no clear D. Here the CDR3 DNA reads TGTGCCTCCTCCCGGACCACCGGGGAGCTGTTTTTT. It encodes CASSRTTGELFF.